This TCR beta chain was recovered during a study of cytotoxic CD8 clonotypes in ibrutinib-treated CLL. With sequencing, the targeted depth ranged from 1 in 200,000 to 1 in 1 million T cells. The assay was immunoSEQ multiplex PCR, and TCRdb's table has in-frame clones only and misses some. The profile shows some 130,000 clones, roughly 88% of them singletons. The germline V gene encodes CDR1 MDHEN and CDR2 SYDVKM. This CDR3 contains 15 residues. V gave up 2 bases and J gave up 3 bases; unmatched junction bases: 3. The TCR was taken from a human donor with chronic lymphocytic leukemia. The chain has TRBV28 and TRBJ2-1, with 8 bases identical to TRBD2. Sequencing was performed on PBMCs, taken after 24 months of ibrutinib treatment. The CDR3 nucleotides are TGTGCCAGCAGTTTAGGCGGGGGGATCTACAATGAGCAGTTCTTC. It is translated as CASSLGGGIYNEQFF. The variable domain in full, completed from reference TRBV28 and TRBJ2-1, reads DVKVTQSSRYLVKRTGEKVFLECVQDMDHENMFWYRQDPGLGLRLIYFSYDVKMKEKGDIPEGYSVSREKKERFSLILESASTNQTSMYLCASSLGGGIYNEQFFGPGTRLTVL.